This TCR beta chain originates from a study of blood T cell repertoires in COVID-19. Turning to the study itself: Both acute and convalescent COVID-19 samples were obtained from the United States, Italy and Spain. From T cells, B-cell-depleted T cells, or PBMCs came the material, which was cDNA or gDNA.

Participant ages covered about 18 to 89 years across approximately 25 US areas. Membership in each cohort depended on participant-reported clinical history. Sequenced by immunoSEQ multiplex PCR; TCRdb stores in-frame clones only, minus some. The sample yields some 140,000 clones, roughly 84% seen once. Germline V gene lookup returns CDR1 MDHEN and CDR2 SYDVKM. This CDR3 is 11 amino acids long. The V gene lost 11 bases and the J gene lost 5 bases, with 12 bases spanning the gap. The receptor comes from a man aged 40-49 years with acute COVID-19. Sequencing was done on a sample of PBMCs or T cells enriched from blood (not recorded which). V usage is TRBV28 and J usage is TRBJ1-2; D not resolved. CDR3 protein: CACETEYGYTF. CDR3 sequence (DNA): TGTGCCTGTGAAACGGAGTATGGCTACACCTTC.